The 23 T cell receptor beta chains in this list originate from one sample, sequenced in a study of control samples from healthy donors and cancer patients. Assay: immunoSEQ multiplex PCR; the TCRdb copy retains only in-frame clones and omits some. Among roughly 400,000 clones listed, roughly 90% were seen once. Sequencing input: PBMCs. The origin of the receptors is a man aged 35 to 55 with head and neck cancer.

V and J are TRBV5-6 and TRBJ1-5, with TRBD1 matching over 9 bases. From germline, CDR1 is SGHDT and CDR2 YYEEEE. CDR3 length: 14 residues. Losses at the gene ends were 5 bases for V and 8 bases for J; bases not matched to a gene: 8. This chain's CDR3 is CASSRGQGGEPQHF. DNA for the CDR3: TGTGCCAGCAGTCGGGGACAGGGCGGGGAGCCCCAGCATTTT. The complete variable domain, with remaining parts taken from reference TRBV5-6 and TRBJ1-5, reads DAGVTQSPTHLIKTRGQQVTLRCSPKSGHDTVSWYQQALGQGPQFIFQYYEEEERQRGNFPDRFSGHQFPNYSSELNVNALLLGDSALYLCASSRGQGGEPQHFGDGTRLSIL.

This chain joins TRBV5-1 and TRBJ2-1; perhaps D is TRBD1 or TRBD2 (5 bases each). V gave up 1 base and J gave up 0 bases, with 11 bases separating them. CDR3 length: 16 residues. Germline V lookup: CDR1 SGHRS, CDR2 YFSETQ. CDR3 amino acids: CASSLFSGRSYNEQFF. The DNA for the CDR3 is TGCGCCAGCAGCTTGTTCTCGGGGCGCTCCTACAATGAGCAGTTCTTC.

The rearrangement uses TRBV7-8 and TRBJ1-1; TRBD1 matches 11 bases. Losses at the gene ends were 5 bases for V and 5 bases for J; bases not matched to a gene: 7. The CDR3 is 15 residues long. Germline loops: CDR1 SGHVS, CDR2 FQNEAQ. The DNA of the CDR3 is TGTGCCAGCAGCCCCCGGGACAGGGGGGATACTGAAGCTTTCTTT. Translated, it gives CASSPRDRGDTEAFF.

The rearrangement uses TRBV5-1 and TRBJ2-5, with D possibly called TRBD1 or TRBD2 (7 bases each). CDR3 size: 15 residues. V lost 0 bases and J lost 5, with 14 bases in between. From germline, CDR1 is SGHRS and CDR2 YFSETQ. The CDR3 loop is CASSLVTRGGETQYF. The CDR3 nucleotides are TGCGCCAGCAGCTTGGTAACCAGGGGGGGTGAGACCCAGTACTTC.

V gene TRBV28 combines with J gene TRBJ1-5; unclear D gene. Germline V gene lookup returns CDR1 MDHEN and CDR2 SYDVKM. Trimming pared 5 bases from V and 1 base from J, leaving 15 bases between. The CDR3 covers 16 residues. As DNA, the CDR3 is TGTGCCAGCAGTCGAAATTCTGGTCAGAGCAATCAGCCCCAGCATTTT. This translates into CASSRNSGQSNQPQHF.

This clone occurred once. The chain is built from TRBV30 and TRBJ2-5; 7 bases align to TRBD2. This CDR3 has 13 residues. V trimming: 0 bases; J trimming: 2 bases; junction bases outside the gene matches: 0. The germline CDR1 and CDR2 sequences are GTSNPN and SVGIG (reference sequence). CDR3 protein: CAWSVLAQETQYF. The DNA for the CDR3 is TGTGCCTGGAGTGTACTAGCGCAAGAGACCCAGTACTTC.

CDR3 in amino acids: CASSRGPRMNTEAFF. CDR3 coding DNA: TGTGCCAGCAGCCGAGGACCGAGGATGAACACTGAAGCTTTCTTT. The chain carries TRBV7-8 and TRBJ1-1; D uncertain. With 5 bases removed from V and 0 bases from J, the gap between germline ends came to 13 bases. CDR1 is SGHVS, CDR2 FQNEAQ, per germline. The CDR3 is 15 amino acids.

V and J are TRBV19 and TRBJ2-7; no clear D gene. Germline loops: CDR1 LNHDA, CDR2 SQIVND (reference sequence). This CDR3 comprises 12 residues. V lost 5 bases, J lost 3 bases, and 8 bases lay in between. CDR3 loop: CASSLDGYEQYF. CDR3 sequence (DNA): TGTGCCAGTAGTTTGGACGGCTACGAGCAGTACTTC.

The chain is built from TRBV29-1 and TRBJ2-5; D might be TRBD2 (6 bases). This CDR3 has 14 amino acids. Trimming removed 3 bases from V and 5 bases from J, with 16 bases in between. Per germline, CDR1 SQVTM and CDR2 ANQGSEA. The CDR3 DNA reads TGCAGCGTTGACAGGGCAGGGCTAGCGGAGACCCAGTACTTC. This sequence encodes CSVDRAGLAETQYF. Full variable domain (missing parts from reference TRBV29-1 and TRBJ2-5): SAVISQKPSRDICQRGTSLTIQCQVDSQVTMMFWYRQQPGQSLTLIATANQGSEATYESGFVIDKFPISRPNLTFSTLTVSNMSPEDSSIYLCSVDRAGLAETQYFGPGTRLLVL.

The CDR3 loop is CASSSPRTGGGTDTQYF. CDR3 DNA sequence: TGTGCCAGCAGCTCCCCAAGGACAGGGGGGGGGACAGATACGCAGTATTTT. V is TRBV5-4 and J is TRBJ2-3; 10 bases line up with TRBD1. This CDR3 comprises 17 residues. Germline lookup yields CDR1 SGHNT and CDR2 YYREEE (reference sequence). V shed 3 bases and J 3 bases; nucleotides not matched to a gene: 10.

The chain has TRBV28 and TRBJ1-6; D unclear. This CDR3 has 14 residues. The V gene's germline CDR1 is MDHEN and CDR2 SYDVKM. Between the trimmed V and J ends, which lost 1 base and 5 bases, there was a span of 6 bases. The CDR3 DNA reads TGTGCCAGCAGTTTATCGCAGGATAATTCACCCCTCCACTTT. Its protein product is CASSLSQDNSPLHF. Full variable domain (rest looked up from reference TRBV28 and TRBJ1-6): DVKVTQSSRYLVKRTGEKVFLECVQDMDHENMFWYRQDPGLGLRLIYFSYDVKMKEKGDIPEGYSVSREKKERFSLILESASTNQTSMYLCASSLSQDNSPLHFGNGTRLTVT.

The CDR3 DNA reads as TGTGCCAGCAGCCCCAACTCCCAGGGGAGGGGCACAGATACGCAGTATTTT. Translated, it gives CASSPNSQGRGTDTQYF. This chain uses TRBV7-2 with TRBJ2-3; possibly TRBD2 for D (7 bases). Germline V gene sequence: CDR1 SGHTA, CDR2 FQGNSA. Trimming removed 5 bases at V and 1 base at J, with 19 bases between. The CDR3 has 17 residues.

The gene calls are TRBV19 and TRBJ2-3; the D gene is possibly TRBD2 (6 bases). Germline values: CDR1 LNHDA, CDR2 SQIVND (reference sequence). V lost 5 bases and J 3 bases, leaving 18 bases between the germline ends. This CDR3 spans 16 amino acids. CDR3 nucleotides: TGTGCCAGTAGTCATAGGTGGGGGGAAACTACAGATACGCAGTATTTT. As protein: CASSHRWGETTDTQYF.

The chain uses TRBV5-1 and TRBJ1-2, with D unclear. The CDR3 is 14 residues long. In germline, CDR1 is SGHRS, CDR2 YFSETQ. Trimming cost V 0 bases and J 0 bases, with 6 bases left between them. The CDR3 loop reads CASSLDTANYGYTF. In DNA form, the CDR3 reads TGCGCCAGCAGCTTGGATACGGCTAACTATGGCTACACCTTC.

The gene calls are TRBV6-2 or TRBV6-3 and TRBJ2-3; maybe TRBD1 (5 bases). This CDR3 is 16 amino acids long. CDR1 is MNHEY, CDR2 SVGEGT, per germline. V was trimmed by 2 bases and J by 2 bases, leaving 14 bases between them. The CDR3 is CASSYGRNRITDTQYF. The DNA for the CDR3 is TGTGCCAGCAGTTACGGTCGGAACAGGATCACAGATACGCAGTATTTT.

This chain links TRBV9 with TRBJ2-1; 14 bases are shared with TRBD2. The CDR3 contains 17 residues. CDR1 is SGDLS, CDR2 YYNGEE, per germline. V dropped 1 base and J dropped 8; count of bases not matched to a gene: 8. The chain's CDR3 is CASSVSGTSGRSDEQFF. CDR3 DNA sequence: TGTGCCAGCAGCGTATCCGGGACTAGCGGGAGAAGCGATGAGCAGTTCTTC.

Note on this clone: Other DNA sequences within the sample encode an identical CDR3. The chain links TRBV5-1 to TRBJ1-5, with D unclear. The germline gives CDR1 SGHRS, CDR2 YFSETQ. The CDR3 spans 14 residues. V was cut by 2 bases and J by 1 base, with 7 bases left in between. The CDR3 DNA follows: TGCGCCAGCAGCTTAGAAGGGAGCAATCAGCCCCAGCATTTT. As protein: CASSLEGSNQPQHF.

The chain joins TRBV5-6 to TRBJ1-3; D is ambiguous. CDR1 is SGHDT and CDR2 is YYEEEE in the germline V gene. CDR3 length: 15 residues. V shed 4 bases and J shed 0 bases, with 11 bases lying between them. CDR3 sequence reads: CASSADWSSGNTIYF. In DNA, the CDR3 is TGTGCCAGCAGCGCGGACTGGTCCTCTGGAAACACCATATATTTT.

The chain has TRBV30 and TRBJ2-3; D may correspond to TRBD1 or TRBD2 (5 bases each). The CDR3 length is 13 residues. Germline V gene lookup returns CDR1 GTSNPN and CDR2 SVGIG (reference sequence). Trimming stripped 2 bases from V and 9 bases from J, with 15 bases between. The CDR3 sequence: CAWSLAREGTQYF. DNA of the CDR3: TGTGCCTGGAGTTTGGCCCGCGAGGGGACGCAGTATTTT.

The chain recombines TRBV7-9 with TRBJ2-5, with 9 bases aligning to TRBD2. The trim removed 1 base at V and 2 bases at J, leaving 5 bases unmatched. The CDR3 totals 16 residues. Germline V gene sequence: CDR1 SEHNR, CDR2 FQNEAQ (reference sequence). CDR3 loop: CASSLGGRAWQETQYF. Here the CDR3 DNA reads TGTGCCAGCAGCTTAGGCGGGAGGGCATGGCAAGAGACCCAGTACTTC. The full variable domain, rest sourced from reference TRBV7-9 and TRBJ2-5, is DTGVSQNPRHKITKRGQNVTFRCDPISEHNRLYWYRQTLGQGPEFLTYFQNEAQLEKSRLLSDRFSAERPKGSFSTLEIQRTEQGDSAMYLCASSLGGRAWQETQYFGPGTRLLVL.

The chain couples TRBV18 to TRBJ2-7, with D unclear. The V end lost 3 bases, the J end lost 3 bases, and 9 bases lay between the germline ends. Germline V gene lookup returns CDR1 KGHSH and CDR2 LQKENI. The CDR3 runs to 13 residues. CDR3 region: CASSPMGDYEQYF. CDR3 nucleotide sequence: TGTGCCAGCTCACCGATGGGCGACTACGAGCAGTACTTC. Full variable domain (rest looked up from reference TRBV18 and TRBJ2-7): NAGVMQNPRHLVRRRGQEARLRCSPMKGHSHVYWYRQLPEEGLKFMVYLQKENIIDESGMPKERFSAEFPKEGPSILRIQQVVRGDSAAYFCASSPMGDYEQYFGPGTRLTVT.

This sequence joins TRBV27 and TRBJ1-5, with D perhaps TRBD1 (5 bases). Germline values: CDR1 MNHEY, CDR2 SMNVEV (reference sequence). The CDR3 runs to 13 residues. Trimming stripped 6 bases from V and 4 bases from J, with 10 bases between. CDR3 sequence reads: CASSPTVNQPQHF. In DNA form, the CDR3 reads TGTGCCAGCAGCCCGACAGTGAATCAGCCCCAGCATTTT.

This clone was counted a single time. The genes are TRBV7-9 and TRBJ2-5, with no clear D. The CDR3 contains 15 residues. Germline V CDR1 and CDR2: SEHNR, FQNEAQ (reference sequence). V lost 5 bases, J lost 4 bases, and 17 bases lay in between. Here the CDR3 reads CASSTHISGAETQYF. CDR3 coding DNA: TGTGCCAGCAGCACCCACATTAGTGGTGCAGAGACCCAGTACTTC.